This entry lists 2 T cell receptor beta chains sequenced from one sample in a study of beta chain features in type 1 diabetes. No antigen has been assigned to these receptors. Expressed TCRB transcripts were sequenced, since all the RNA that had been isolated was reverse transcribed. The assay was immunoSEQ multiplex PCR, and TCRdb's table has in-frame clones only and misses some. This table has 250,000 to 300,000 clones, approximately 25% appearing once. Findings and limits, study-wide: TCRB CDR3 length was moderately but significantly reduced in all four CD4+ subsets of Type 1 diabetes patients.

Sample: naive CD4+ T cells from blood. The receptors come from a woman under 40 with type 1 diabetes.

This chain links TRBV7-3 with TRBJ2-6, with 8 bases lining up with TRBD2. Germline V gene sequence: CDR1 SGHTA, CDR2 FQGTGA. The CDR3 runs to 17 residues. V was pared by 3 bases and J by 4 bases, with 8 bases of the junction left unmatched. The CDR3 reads CASSFGRAGWGANVLTF. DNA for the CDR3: TGTGCCAGCAGCTTCGGGAGGGCCGGTTGGGGGGCCAACGTCCTGACTTTC.

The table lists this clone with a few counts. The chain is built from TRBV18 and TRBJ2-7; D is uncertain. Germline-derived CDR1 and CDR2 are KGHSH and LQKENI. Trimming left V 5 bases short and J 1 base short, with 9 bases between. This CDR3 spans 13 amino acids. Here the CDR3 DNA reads TGTGCCAGCTCATCCTCCTCTTCCTACGAGCAGTACTTC. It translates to CASSSSSSYEQYF.